Listed below are T cell receptor beta chains from one sample, sequenced in a study of Tregs in tolerant kidney transplant recipients. Here immunoSEQ multiplex PCR was the method, and the copy in TCRdb shows in-frame clones only, minus some. The sample contains around 50,000 clones, about nine tenths of which appear only once. This sample comprised CD8+ T cells from blood (PBMCs), obtained 12 months after the transplant. Every receptor here comes from a human patient who received a combined kidney and bone marrow transplant. Some T cells may trace back to the graft donor. Both conserved end residues are part of each CDR3. The D gene is left open where the match is weak. Size is omitted from some rows. Given values are once, few, many or a class for expanded clones.

>medium-sized|TRBJ1-5|TRBV12-5|TRBD1|14
CASGYPGTVQPQHF
TGTGCTAGTGGCTACCCCGGGACAGTTCAGCCCCAGCATTTT
>once|TRBJ2-7|TRBV27|-|14
CASSRGLSSYEQYF
TGTGCCAGCAGTAGGGGCTTGAGCTCCTACGAGCAGTACTTC
>-|TRBJ2-7|TRBV19|-|15
CASSIFSGSSYEQYF
TGTGCCAGTAGTATATTCTCCGGGAGCTCCTACGAGCAGTACTTC
>-|TRBJ1-2|TRBV25-1|-|15
CASSEGRGRNYGYTF
TGTGCCAGCAGTGAGGGCCGGGGTAGGAACTATGGCTACACCTTC
>-|TRBJ2-1|TRBV7-9|TRBD2|15
CASSLELAGDNEQFF
TGTGCCAGCAGCTTAGAGCTAGCGGGAGACAATGAGCAGTTCTTC
>-|TRBJ1-2|TRBV15|-|13
CATSPGFADGYTF
TGTGCCACCAGCCCAGGCTTCGCCGATGGCTACACCTTC
>-|TRBJ2-1|TRBV9|-|15
CASSVRDSSYNEQFF
TGTGCCAGCAGCGTGCGGGACAGCTCCTACAATGAGCAGTTCTTC
>-|TRBJ2-2|TRBV4-2|-|13
CASSQGQSGELFF
TGTGCCAGCAGCCAAGGACAATCCGGGGAGCTGTTTTTT
>-|TRBJ2-5|TRBV7-9|-|13
CASSLGGEETQYF
TGTGCCAGCAGCTTAGGCGGTGAAGAGACCCAGTACTTC
>-|TRBJ2-3|TRBV14|-|14
CASGVAQRTDTQYF
TGTGCCAGCGGAGTTGCCCAGCGCACAGATACGCAGTATTTT
>-|TRBJ1-1|TRBV9|TRBD1|13
CASSVVGGQEAFF
TGTGCCAGCAGCGTAGTGGGGGGACAGGAAGCTTTCTTT
>-|TRBJ2-1|TRBV27|TRBD1|15
CASSPDRGLSNEQFF
TGTGCCAGCAGTCCAGACAGGGGGCTATCCAATGAGCAGTTCTTC
>-|TRBJ2-1|TRBV6-4|TRBD2|16
CASSDSASGSLGEQFF
TGTGCCAGCAGTGACTCGGCTAGCGGGAGCTTAGGTGAGCAGTTCTTC
>-|TRBJ1-5|TRBV4-3|-|15
CASSQFRDSNQPQHF
TGCGCCAGCAGCCAATTCCGGGATAGCAATCAGCCCCAGCATTTT
>-|TRBJ2-1|TRBV9|TRBD2|22
CASSAPSGTSGGETSSYNEQFF
TGTGCCAGCAGCGCACCTTCCGGGACTAGCGGGGGGGAAACTTCGTCCTACAATGAGCAGTTCTTC
>-|TRBJ2-3|TRBV7-2|TRBD2|16
CASSWRLAGVLDTQYF
TGTGCCAGCAGCTGGCGACTAGCGGGGGTTCTAGATACGCAGTATTTT
>-|TRBJ1-1|TRBV10-3|-|12
CAISESRDEAFF
TGTGCCATCAGTGAGTCTCGAGATGAAGCTTTCTTT
>-|TRBJ1-1|TRBV13|-|15
CASSLGFTGLTEAFF
TGTGCCAGCAGCTTAGGCTTTACAGGGTTAACTGAAGCTTTCTTT
>-|TRBJ2-1|TRBV5-1|TRBD2|15
CASSFERGSYNEQFF
TGCGCCAGCAGCTTCGAGCGGGGTTCCTACAATGAGCAGTTCTTC
>-|TRBJ2-1|TRBV29-1|TRBD2|16
CSARRPSGRAYNEQFF
TGCAGCGCAAGAAGGCCTAGCGGGAGGGCCTACAATGAGCAGTTCTTC
>-|TRBJ2-1|TRBV19|-|15
CASSTGSLTYNEQFF
TGTGCCAGTAGCACAGGGTCTCTTACTTACAATGAGCAGTTCTTC
>-|TRBJ2-7|TRBV7-2|-|16
CASSLGDGGLGYEQYF
TGTGCCAGCAGCCTCGGCGACGGGGGATTGGGGTACGAGCAGTACTTC
>-|TRBJ2-3|TRBV27|-|14
CASSFGVVGDTQYF
TGTGCCAGCAGTTTCGGGGTAGTGGGAGATACGCAGTATTTT
>-|TRBJ2-7|TRBV6-1|-|15
CASSALGQENYEQYF
TGTGCCAGCAGTGCCCTTGGACAAGAAAACTACGAGCAGTACTTC
>-|TRBJ2-7|TRBV10-3|TRBD1|13
CAISGQGAYEQYF
TGTGCCATCAGTGGACAGGGCGCCTACGAGCAGTACTTC